The 2 T cell receptor beta chains given below trace back to one sample, sequenced in a study of TIL therapy for anti-PD-1-resistant metastatic lung cancer. The immunoSEQ assay was v3. TCRdb's copy holds only in-frame clones and misses some; the assay was immunoSEQ multiplex PCR. This table holds 25,000 to 30,000 clones, less than 65% found once. The time point: pre-treatment sample, taken before nivolumab and TIL therapy. Tumor tissue came from excised metastases, mostly pleural nodules or supraclavicular lymph nodes. Sequenced here: tumor tissue, sampled at baseline. The receptors originated from a woman between 25 and 85 years old with non-small cell lung cancer.

Only one count was recorded for this clone. This chain uses TRBV5-1 with TRBJ2-7; D is unclear. The CDR3 consists of 14 residues. V lost 1 base and J 3 bases, leaving 11 bases between the germline ends. The germline CDR1 and CDR2 sequences are SGHRS and YFSETQ. CDR3 loop: CASSLSRWHYEQYF. Here the CDR3 DNA reads TGCGCCAGCAGCTTGTCCCGGTGGCACTACGAGCAGTACTTC. The complete variable domain, with remaining parts taken from reference TRBV5-1 and TRBJ2-7, reads KAGVTQTPRYLIKTRGQQVTLSCSPISGHRSVSWYQQTPGQGLQFLFEYFSETQRNKGNFPGRFSGRQFSNSRSEMNVSTLELGDSALYLCASSLSRWHYEQYFGPGTRLTVT.

V and J are TRBV5-1 and TRBJ2-7, with 8 nucleotides matching TRBD1. V lost 1 base and J lost 3; bases outside the gene matches: 6. The CDR3 is 15 residues long. Germline V gene sequence: CDR1 SGHRS, CDR2 YFSETQ. Here the CDR3 reads CASSLSGQGFYEQYF. In DNA, the CDR3 is TGCGCCAGCAGCTTGTCTGGACAGGGCTTCTACGAGCAGTACTTC.